The 26 T cell receptor beta chains below come from one sample, sequenced in a study of OX40 agonist ivuxolimab in advanced cancers. The table came from immunoSEQ multiplex PCR; TCRdb's copy has only in-frame clones and leaves some out. The table lists fewer than 65,000 clones, approximately 89% of them singletons. The starting material was CD4+ or CD8+ T cells sorted from blood, obtained in a trial of the OX40 agonist ivuxolimab. These receptors were taken from an adult with an advanced solid tumor such as melanoma, head and neck, liver or kidney cancer.

The genes are TRBV6-5 and TRBJ2-2; D gene ambiguous. The CDR3 length is 11 residues. Germline V gives CDR1 MNHEY, CDR2 SVGAGI. The V gene lost 7 bases and the J gene lost 3 bases, with 3 bases spanning the gap. The CDR3, as DNA: TGTGCCAGCACCCACACCGGGGAGCTGTTTTTT. Translating it yields CASTHTGELFF.

The chain is built from TRBV13 and TRBJ2-3; D perhaps matches TRBD2 (6 bases). Trimming pared 0 bases from V and 0 bases from J, leaving 10 bases between. CDR1 and CDR2 (germline): PRHDT, FYEKMQ (reference sequence). The CDR3 sequence is 16 residues long. The CDR3 DNA is TGTGCCAGCAGCTTAGGCCGGGGGACTAGCACAGATACGCAGTATTTT. Protein: CASSLGRGTSTDTQYF.

This chain joins TRBV19 and TRBJ1-1; D not resolved. CDR1 is LNHDA, CDR2 SQIVND, per germline (reference sequence). The V gene lost 6 bases and the J gene lost 3 bases, with 8 bases spanning the gap. The CDR3 sequence is 12 residues long. The chain's CDR3 is CASSVGDTEAFF. CDR3 nucleotides: TGTGCCAGTAGCGTCGGGGACACTGAAGCTTTCTTT.

The rearrangement uses TRBV4-1 and TRBJ1-1, with 7 bases identical to TRBD1. This CDR3 region has 13 residues. Germline CDR1 reads MGHRA; CDR2 reads YSYEKL. Losses at the gene ends were 2 bases for V and 6 bases for J; bases not matched to a gene: 3. The CDR3 DNA is TGCGCCAGCAGCCAAAGACAGGGTCCTGAAGCTTTCTTT. This sequence encodes CASSQRQGPEAFF.

Worth noting for this clone: The conserved phenylalanine or tryptophan normally closing the CDR3 is absent here, so this likely arose from a read error. The rearrangement joins TRBV5-8 to TRBJ1-2; no clear D. The CDR3 covers 13 residues. V dropped 6 bases and J dropped 3 bases, with 12 bases sitting between them. The germline CDR1 and CDR2 sequences are SGHTS and YDEGEE. The CDR3 DNA is TGTGCCAGCACTCTAGTAGCAGACTATGGCTACACCCTC. This codes for CASTLVADYGYTL.

The rearrangement links TRBV5-4 to TRBJ1-4, with D perhaps TRBD1 (6 bases). Trimming took off 2 bases at V and 7 bases at J, with 12 bases between the two ends. Germline CDR1 is SGHNT and CDR2 is YYREEE (reference sequence). This CDR3 is 14 amino acids long. The CDR3 bases are TGTGCCAGCAGCTTCGGCCAGGGGATTGAAAAACTGTTTTTT. Translating it yields CASSFGQGIEKLFF.

J is TRBJ2-6 and V is TRBV28, with TRBD1 matching over 9 bases. CDR1 MDHEN and CDR2 SYDVKM come from the germline V gene. The CDR3 consists of 18 residues. The V and J ends lost 5 bases and 0 bases, in that order; junction bases with no gene match: 8. The CDR3 sequence: CASSRPGQGYSGANVLTF. The DNA of the CDR3 is TGTGCCAGCAGTCGGCCGGGACAGGGTTACTCTGGGGCCAACGTCCTGACTTTC.

Worth noting for this clone: Other DNA variants within this sample encode the same CDR3. The chain is built from TRBV27 and TRBJ2-6; D gene uncertain. The CDR3 length is 12 residues. CDR1 and CDR2 (germline): MNHEY, SMNVEV (reference sequence). Trimming took off 6 bases at V and 0 bases at J, with 0 bases between the two ends. CDR3 sequence (DNA): TGTGCCAGCAGCTCTGGGGCCAACGTCCTGACTTTC. Amino acid sequence: CASSSGANVLTF.

V usage is TRBV7-9 and J usage is TRBJ2-1; D unclear. V lost 5 bases and J 3 bases, leaving 8 bases between the germline ends. The CDR3 has 13 residues. Germline V CDR1 and CDR2: SEHNR, FQNEAQ (reference sequence). CDR3 sequence reads: CASSRTGYNEQFF. As DNA, the CDR3 is TGTGCCAGCAGCCGGACCGGCTACAATGAGCAGTTCTTC.

The chain uses TRBV27 and TRBJ2-7; TRBD1 is a possible D gene (7 bases). In germline, CDR1 is MNHEY, CDR2 SMNVEV (reference sequence). Trimming took off 6 bases at V and 4 bases at J, with 13 bases between the two ends. The CDR3 length is 13 residues. CDR3 sequence reads: CASSLRGAYEQYF. The CDR3 DNA is TGTGCCAGCAGCCTCAGGGGGGCTTACGAGCAGTACTTC.

CDR3 sequence reads: CASSEALSGSQETQYF. CDR3 DNA: TGTGCCAGCAGTGAAGCGCTTTCGGGGTCACAAGAGACCCAGTACTTC. The chain couples TRBV6-1 to TRBJ2-5, with D possibly matching TRBD2 (5 bases). The CDR3 is made up of 16 amino acids. V was trimmed by 0 bases and J by 2 bases, leaving 13 bases between them. The germline CDR1 and CDR2 sequences are MNHNS and SASEGT.

The rearrangement links TRBV6-5 to TRBJ1-4; TRBD1 is a possible D gene (6 bases). Germline CDR1 and CDR2: MNHEY and SVGAGI. V dropped 6 bases and J dropped 5 bases, with 16 bases sitting between them. The CDR3 covers 15 residues. The CDR3, as DNA: TGTGCCAGCAGAAAACCGGGACACCTAAATGAAAAACTGTTTTTT. It translates to CASRKPGHLNEKLFF.

The CDR3 reads CASSQHSRESEAFF. The DNA for the CDR3 is TGCGCCAGCAGCCAACACTCCCGGGAGTCTGAAGCTTTCTTT. The chain employs TRBV4-1 and TRBJ1-1, with D unresolved. Trimming cost V 2 bases and J 6 bases, with 13 bases left between them. Germline lookup yields CDR1 MGHRA and CDR2 YSYEKL. The CDR3 consists of 14 residues.

The chain combines TRBV18 with TRBJ2-7; D remains unclear. Germline V gene sequence: CDR1 KGHSH, CDR2 LQKENI. Trimming stripped 0 bases from V and 5 bases from J, with 14 bases between. CDR3 length: 15 amino acids. The CDR3 DNA follows: TGTGCCAGCTCACCACCGTTTCGGACCCAAGACGAGCAGTACTTC. It codes for CASSPPFRTQDEQYF. Combining the CDR3 with reference TRBV18 and TRBJ2-7 gives the whole variable domain NAGVMQNPRHLVRRRGQEARLRCSPMKGHSHVYWYRQLPEEGLKFMVYLQKENIIDESGMPKERFSAEFPKEGPSILRIQQVVRGDSAAYFCASSPPFRTQDEQYFGPGTRLTVT.

This chain uses TRBV5-5 with TRBJ1-2; D is undetermined. Deletions cut 0 bases from V and 4 bases from J, with 13 bases between. Per the germline V gene, CDR1 is SGHKS and CDR2 is YYEKEE (reference sequence). The CDR3 has 15 residues. CDR3 in amino acids: CASSLEPLLGYGYTF. CDR3 bases: TGTGCCAGCAGCTTGGAGCCCCTTCTAGGCTATGGCTACACCTTC.

J is TRBJ1-2 and V is TRBV5-4; D is unresolved. Trimming took 4 bases from V and 0 from J, leaving 10 bases between them. The germline V gene has CDR1 SGHNT and CDR2 YYREEE (reference sequence). The length of the CDR3 is 14 residues. CDR3: CASSTGFSNYGYTF. CDR3 DNA sequence: TGTGCCAGCAGCACGGGATTCTCTAACTATGGCTACACCTTC.

The genes are TRBV7-8 and TRBJ2-5; 7 nucleotides line up with TRBD2. V shed 2 bases, J shed 2 bases, and the junction held 2 bases outside the gene matches. The CDR3 extends over 14 amino acids. The germline gives CDR1 SGHVS, CDR2 FQNEAQ. This CDR3 reads CASSLSRGQETQYF. CDR3 DNA: TGTGCCAGCAGCTTATCGCGGGGGCAAGAGACCCAGTACTTC.

V gene TRBV20-1 combines with J gene TRBJ2-7, with no clear D. Germline-derived CDR1 and CDR2 are DFQATT and SNEGSKA (reference sequence). The CDR3 length is 11 residues. V was cut by 5 bases and J by 3 bases, with 8 bases left in between. In DNA, the CDR3 is TGCAGTGCTTATACGATCTACGAGCAGTACTTC. Translating it yields CSAYTIYEQYF.

The chain recombines TRBV6-1 with TRBJ1-5, with D possibly matching TRBD1 (5 bases). The germline V gene encodes CDR1 MNHNS and CDR2 SASEGT. The V end lost 6 bases, the J end lost 0 bases, and 12 bases lay between the germline ends. CDR3 length: 15 residues. The chain's CDR3 is CASSGAEYSNQPQHF. The CDR3 nucleotides read TGTGCCAGCAGCGGGGCGGAGTATAGCAATCAGCCCCAGCATTTT.

The chain has TRBV7-9 and TRBJ1-1, with D perhaps TRBD1 (6 bases). V lost 4 bases and J 6 bases, leaving 12 bases between the germline ends. The CDR3 runs to 13 residues. Germline lookup yields CDR1 SEHNR and CDR2 FQNEAQ (reference sequence). The CDR3 here is CASSWEGDPEAFF. CDR3 sequence (DNA): TGTGCCAGCAGCTGGGAGGGGGACCCTGAAGCTTTCTTT. Full variable domain (rest looked up from reference TRBV7-9 and TRBJ1-1): DTGVSQNPRHKITKRGQNVTFRCDPISEHNRLYWYRQTLGQGPEFLTYFQNEAQLEKSRLLSDRFSAERPKGSFSTLEIQRTEQGDSAMYLCASSWEGDPEAFFGQGTRLTVV.

V and J are TRBV7-6 and TRBJ2-7; D ambiguous. Trimming took 5 bases from V and 6 from J, leaving 11 bases between them. Germline CDR1 SGHVS, CDR2 FNYEAQ. This CDR3 has 12 amino acids. DNA for the CDR3: TGTGCCAGCAGCCCCGCCGGGCTCGAGCAGTACTTC. Translating gives CASSPAGLEQYF.

The J gene is TRBJ2-1, the V gene TRBV5-4, with D perhaps TRBD1 or TRBD2 (5 bases each). There are 12 residues in the CDR3. V was pared by 2 bases and J by 10 bases, with 10 bases between. Germline assignment: CDR1 SGHNT and CDR2 YYREEE (reference sequence). This CDR3 reads CASSFGDPEQFF. As DNA, the CDR3 is TGTGCCAGCAGCTTTGGGGACCCCGAGCAGTTCTTC.

V gene TRBV29-1 combines with J gene TRBJ1-1; maybe TRBD1 (5 bases). This CDR3 region has 12 residues. CDR1 and CDR2 from the germline V gene are SQVTM and ANQGSEA. Trimming pared 5 bases from V and 3 bases from J, leaving 10 bases between. The CDR3 is CSVLGADTEAFF. For the CDR3, the DNA is TGCAGCGTTCTTGGGGCTGACACTGAAGCTTTCTTT.

The chain has TRBV6-1 and TRBJ1-1; D unresolved. CDR3 size: 14 residues. Germline V lookup: CDR1 MNHNS, CDR2 SASEGT. The ends were cut back, 3 bases at V and 3 bases at J, with 11 bases in the middle. The CDR3 region is CASSDSDPYTEAFF. The CDR3 bases are TGTGCCAGCAGTGATTCAGACCCGTACACTGAAGCTTTCTTT.

The V call is TRBV6-7, the J call TRBJ2-2, with 9 bases aligning to TRBD1. TRBV6-7 is classed as an ORF, of uncertain function. The J segment lost 4 bases and the V segment lost 4 bases, leaving 4 bases of the junction unmatched. The CDR3 runs 15 residues. This chain's CDR3 is CASSFRDRVTGELFF. The CDR3 region has the DNA TGTGCCAGCAGTTTCCGGGACAGGGTCACCGGGGAGCTGTTTTTT.

The V and J genes are TRBV6-1 and TRBJ2-7; TRBD1 is a possible D gene (6 bases). The V end lost 6 bases, the J end lost 4 bases, and 19 bases lay between the germline ends. CDR3 size: 15 residues. Germline loops: CDR1 MNHNS, CDR2 SASEGT. The CDR3 protein is CASSSPRGDRYEQYF. The CDR3 DNA reads as TGTGCCAGCAGCTCCCCCAGGGGCGACCGGTACGAGCAGTACTTC.